These T cell receptor beta chains were read from a single sample in a study of neurological immune-mediated disorders. Via MiXCR, TCRdb re-called the 5' RACE reads, giving one row per CDR3 protein. The sample consists of about 88,000 distinct CDR3 sequences, around 3.3% of them appearing once. The sequencing input was PBMCs. Every receptor here comes from a woman aged 18-35 years with multiple sclerosis. The CDR3 runs from the conserved cysteine through the conserved F or W. The D gene is left open where the match is weak. The size field reads once, few, many, or a class for an expanded clone.

TGTGCCAGCAGCCTACAGATTGAGCAGTTCTTC CASSLQIEQFF many TRBJ2-1 - TRBV7-2
TGCAGCGGTTCCGGACTAGCGGGAGAAGATACGCAGTATTTT CSGSGLAGEDTQYF many TRBJ2-3 TRBD2 TRBV29-1
TGCAGCGACCAGCGGGGGGGCCGGGAGACCCAGTACTTC CSDQRGGRETQYF many TRBJ2-5 TRBD2 TRBV29-1
TGCGCCAGCAGCTTGTTGCCGAAAAGCTCCTACAATGAGCAGTTCTTC CASSLLPKSSYNEQFF many TRBJ2-1 - TRBV5-1
TGTGCCAGTATCCCTCTGCCTGATTCCTACGAGCAGTACTTC CASIPLPDSYEQYF many TRBJ2-7 - TRBV19
TGCGCCAGCAGCCGAAGCGACCCGGGATTTGGTAATGAAAAACTGTTTTTT CASSRSDPGFGNEKLFF many TRBJ1-4 - TRBV5-1
TGTGCCAGCAGTTACCACGCACAACAGGGGGCTAAGCAGTACTTC CASSYHAQQGAKQYF many TRBJ2-7 TRBD1 TRBV6-6
TGTGCCAGCAGCTACGGACAGGGGACCTACGAGCAGTACTTC CASSYGQGTYEQYF many TRBJ2-7 TRBD1 TRBV7-9
TGTGCCAGCAGTTTGACTAGCCCCGGGGAGCTGTTTTTT CASSLTSPGELFF many TRBJ2-2 TRBD2 TRBV27
TGTGCCAGCAGCCAGCGACTAGCGGGAATCACAGATACGCAGTATTTT CASSQRLAGITDTQYF many TRBJ2-3 TRBD2 TRBV7-2
TGTGCCAGCAGTTCCCAGGGCCCCAGCGGGAGAAGGTCTTGGTACTTC CASSSQGPSGRRSWYF many TRBJ2-7 TRBD2 TRBV6-5
TGTGCCAGCAGCTTAGGGACTAGCGACTACGAGCAGTACTTC CASSLGTSDYEQYF many TRBJ2-7 TRBD2 TRBV7-2
TGCAGTGCTAACCCACGGACTAGCGGGAGTGGCGATGAGCAGTTCTTC CSANPRTSGSGDEQFF many TRBJ2-1 TRBD2 TRBV20-1